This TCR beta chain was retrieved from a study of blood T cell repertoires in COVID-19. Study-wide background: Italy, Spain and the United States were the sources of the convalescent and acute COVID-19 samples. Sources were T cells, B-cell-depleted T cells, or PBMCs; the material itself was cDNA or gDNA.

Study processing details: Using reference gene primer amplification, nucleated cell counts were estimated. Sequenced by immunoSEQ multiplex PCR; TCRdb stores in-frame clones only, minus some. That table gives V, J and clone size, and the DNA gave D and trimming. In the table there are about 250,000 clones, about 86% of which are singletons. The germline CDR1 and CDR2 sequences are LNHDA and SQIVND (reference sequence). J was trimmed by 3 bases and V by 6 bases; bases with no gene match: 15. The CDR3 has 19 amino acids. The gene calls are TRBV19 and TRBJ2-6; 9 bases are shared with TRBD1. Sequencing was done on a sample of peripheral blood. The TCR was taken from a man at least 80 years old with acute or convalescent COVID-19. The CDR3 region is CASSLSTGGAGRGANVLTF. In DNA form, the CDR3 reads TGTGCCAGTAGCCTATCAACAGGGGGCGCAGGACGTGGGGCCAACGTCCTGACTTTC.